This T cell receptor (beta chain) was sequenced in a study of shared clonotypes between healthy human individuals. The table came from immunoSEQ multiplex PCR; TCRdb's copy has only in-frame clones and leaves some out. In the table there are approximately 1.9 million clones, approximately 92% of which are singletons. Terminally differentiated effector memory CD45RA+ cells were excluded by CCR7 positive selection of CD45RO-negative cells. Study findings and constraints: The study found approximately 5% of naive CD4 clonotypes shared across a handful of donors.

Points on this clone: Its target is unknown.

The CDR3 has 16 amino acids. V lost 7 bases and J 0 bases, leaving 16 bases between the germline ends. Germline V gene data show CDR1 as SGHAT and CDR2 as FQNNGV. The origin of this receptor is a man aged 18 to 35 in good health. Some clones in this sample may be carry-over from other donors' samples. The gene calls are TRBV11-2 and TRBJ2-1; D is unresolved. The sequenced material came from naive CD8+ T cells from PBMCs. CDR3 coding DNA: TGTGCCAGCACCATCTATTCCGGCCACTCCTACAATGAGCAGTTCTTC. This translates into CASTIYSGHSYNEQFF.